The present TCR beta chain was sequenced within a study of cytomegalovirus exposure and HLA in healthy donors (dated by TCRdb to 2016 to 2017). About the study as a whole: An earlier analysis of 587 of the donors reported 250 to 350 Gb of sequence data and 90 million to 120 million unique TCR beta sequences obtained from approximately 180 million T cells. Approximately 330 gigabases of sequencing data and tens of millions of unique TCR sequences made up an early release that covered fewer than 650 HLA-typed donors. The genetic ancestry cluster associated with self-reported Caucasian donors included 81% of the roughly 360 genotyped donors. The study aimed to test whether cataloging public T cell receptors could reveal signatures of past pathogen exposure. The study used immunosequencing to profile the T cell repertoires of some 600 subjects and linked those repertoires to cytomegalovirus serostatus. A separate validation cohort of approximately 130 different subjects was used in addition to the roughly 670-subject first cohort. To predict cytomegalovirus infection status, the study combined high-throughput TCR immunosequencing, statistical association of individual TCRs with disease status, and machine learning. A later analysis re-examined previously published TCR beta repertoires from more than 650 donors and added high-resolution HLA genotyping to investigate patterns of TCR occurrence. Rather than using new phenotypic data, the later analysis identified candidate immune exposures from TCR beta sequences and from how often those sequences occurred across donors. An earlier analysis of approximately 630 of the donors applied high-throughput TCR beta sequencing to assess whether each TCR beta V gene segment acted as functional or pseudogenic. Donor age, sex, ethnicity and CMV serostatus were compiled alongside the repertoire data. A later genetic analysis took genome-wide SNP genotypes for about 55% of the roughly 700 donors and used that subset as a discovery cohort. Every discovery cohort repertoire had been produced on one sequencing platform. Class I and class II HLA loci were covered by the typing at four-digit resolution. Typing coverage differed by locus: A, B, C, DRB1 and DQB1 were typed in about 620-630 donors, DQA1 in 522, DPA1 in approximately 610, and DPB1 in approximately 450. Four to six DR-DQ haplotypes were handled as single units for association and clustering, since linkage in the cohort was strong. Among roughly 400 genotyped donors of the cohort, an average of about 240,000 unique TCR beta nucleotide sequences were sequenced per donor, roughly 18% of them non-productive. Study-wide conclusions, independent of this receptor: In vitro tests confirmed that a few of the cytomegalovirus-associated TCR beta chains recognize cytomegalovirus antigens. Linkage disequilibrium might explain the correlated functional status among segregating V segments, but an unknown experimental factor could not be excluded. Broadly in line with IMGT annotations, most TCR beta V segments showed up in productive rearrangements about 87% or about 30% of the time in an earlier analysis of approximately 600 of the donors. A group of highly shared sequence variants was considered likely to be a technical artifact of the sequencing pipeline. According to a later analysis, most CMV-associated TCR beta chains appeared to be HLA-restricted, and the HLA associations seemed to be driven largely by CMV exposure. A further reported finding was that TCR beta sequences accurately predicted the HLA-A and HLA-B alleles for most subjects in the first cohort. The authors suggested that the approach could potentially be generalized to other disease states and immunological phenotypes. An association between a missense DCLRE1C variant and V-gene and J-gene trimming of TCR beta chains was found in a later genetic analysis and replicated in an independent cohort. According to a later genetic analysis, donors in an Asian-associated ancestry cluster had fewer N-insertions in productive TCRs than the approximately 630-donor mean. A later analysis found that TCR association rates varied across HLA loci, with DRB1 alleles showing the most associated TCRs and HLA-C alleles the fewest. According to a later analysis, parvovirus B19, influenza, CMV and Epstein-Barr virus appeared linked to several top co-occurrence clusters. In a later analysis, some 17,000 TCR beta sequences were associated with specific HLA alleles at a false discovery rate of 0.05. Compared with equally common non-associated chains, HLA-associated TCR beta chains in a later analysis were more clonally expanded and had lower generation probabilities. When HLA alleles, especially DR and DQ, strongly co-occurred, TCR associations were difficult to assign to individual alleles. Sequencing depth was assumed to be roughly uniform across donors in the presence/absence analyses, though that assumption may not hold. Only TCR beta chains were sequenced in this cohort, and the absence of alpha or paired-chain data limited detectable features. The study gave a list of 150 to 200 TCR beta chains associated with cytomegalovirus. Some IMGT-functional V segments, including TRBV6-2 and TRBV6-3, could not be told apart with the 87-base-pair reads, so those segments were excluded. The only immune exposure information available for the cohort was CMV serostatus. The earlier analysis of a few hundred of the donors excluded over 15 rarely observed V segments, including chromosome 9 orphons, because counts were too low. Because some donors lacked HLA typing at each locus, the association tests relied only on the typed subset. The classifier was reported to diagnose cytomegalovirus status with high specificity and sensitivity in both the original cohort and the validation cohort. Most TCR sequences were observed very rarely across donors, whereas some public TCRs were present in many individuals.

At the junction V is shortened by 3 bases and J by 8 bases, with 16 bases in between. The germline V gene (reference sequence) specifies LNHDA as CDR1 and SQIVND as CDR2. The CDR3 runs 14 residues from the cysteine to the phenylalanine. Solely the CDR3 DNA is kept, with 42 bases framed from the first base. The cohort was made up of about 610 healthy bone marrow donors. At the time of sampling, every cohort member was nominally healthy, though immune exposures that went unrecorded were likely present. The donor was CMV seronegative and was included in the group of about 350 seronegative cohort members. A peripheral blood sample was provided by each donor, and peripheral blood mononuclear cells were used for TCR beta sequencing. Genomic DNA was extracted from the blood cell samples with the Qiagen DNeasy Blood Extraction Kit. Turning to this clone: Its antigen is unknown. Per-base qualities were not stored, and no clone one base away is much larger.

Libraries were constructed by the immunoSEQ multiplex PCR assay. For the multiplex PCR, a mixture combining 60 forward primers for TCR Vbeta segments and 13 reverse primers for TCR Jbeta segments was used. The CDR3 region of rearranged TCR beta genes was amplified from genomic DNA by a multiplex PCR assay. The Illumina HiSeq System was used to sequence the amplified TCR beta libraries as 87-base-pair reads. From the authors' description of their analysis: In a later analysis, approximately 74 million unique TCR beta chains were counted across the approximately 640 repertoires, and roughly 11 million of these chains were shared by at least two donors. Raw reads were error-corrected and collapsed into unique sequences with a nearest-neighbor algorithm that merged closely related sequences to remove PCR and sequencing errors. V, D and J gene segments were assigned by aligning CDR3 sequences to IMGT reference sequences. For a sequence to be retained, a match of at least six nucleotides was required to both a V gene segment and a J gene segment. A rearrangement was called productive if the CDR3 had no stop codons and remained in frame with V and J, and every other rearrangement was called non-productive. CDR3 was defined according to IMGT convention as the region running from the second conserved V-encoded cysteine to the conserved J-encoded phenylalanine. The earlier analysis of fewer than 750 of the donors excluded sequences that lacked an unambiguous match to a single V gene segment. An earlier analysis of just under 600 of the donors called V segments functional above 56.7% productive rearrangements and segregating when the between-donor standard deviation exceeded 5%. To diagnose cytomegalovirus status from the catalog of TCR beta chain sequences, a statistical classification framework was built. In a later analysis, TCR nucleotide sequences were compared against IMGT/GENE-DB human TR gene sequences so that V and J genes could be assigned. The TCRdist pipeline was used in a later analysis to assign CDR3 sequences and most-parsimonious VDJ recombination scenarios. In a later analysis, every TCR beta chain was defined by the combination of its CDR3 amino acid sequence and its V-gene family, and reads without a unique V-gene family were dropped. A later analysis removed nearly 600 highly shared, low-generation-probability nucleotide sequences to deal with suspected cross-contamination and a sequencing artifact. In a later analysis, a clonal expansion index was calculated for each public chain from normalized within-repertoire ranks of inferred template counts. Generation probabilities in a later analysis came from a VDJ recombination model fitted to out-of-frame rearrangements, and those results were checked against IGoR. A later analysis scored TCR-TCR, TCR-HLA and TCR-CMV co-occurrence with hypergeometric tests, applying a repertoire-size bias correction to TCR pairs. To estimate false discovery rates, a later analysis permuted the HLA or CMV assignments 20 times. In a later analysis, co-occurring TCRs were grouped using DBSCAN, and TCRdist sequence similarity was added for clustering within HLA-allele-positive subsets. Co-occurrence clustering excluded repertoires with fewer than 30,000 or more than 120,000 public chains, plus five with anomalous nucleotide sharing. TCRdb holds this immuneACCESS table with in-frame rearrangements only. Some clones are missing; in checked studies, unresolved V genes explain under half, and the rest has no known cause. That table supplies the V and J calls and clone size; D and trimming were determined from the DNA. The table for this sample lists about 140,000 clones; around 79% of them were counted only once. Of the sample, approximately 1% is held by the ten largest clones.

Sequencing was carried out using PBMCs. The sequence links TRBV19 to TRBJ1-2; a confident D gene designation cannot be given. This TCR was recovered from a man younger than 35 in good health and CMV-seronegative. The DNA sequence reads TGTGCCAGTAGTATTCCCCGAGGGCGGTACGGCTACACCTTC. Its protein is CASSIPRGRYGYTF.